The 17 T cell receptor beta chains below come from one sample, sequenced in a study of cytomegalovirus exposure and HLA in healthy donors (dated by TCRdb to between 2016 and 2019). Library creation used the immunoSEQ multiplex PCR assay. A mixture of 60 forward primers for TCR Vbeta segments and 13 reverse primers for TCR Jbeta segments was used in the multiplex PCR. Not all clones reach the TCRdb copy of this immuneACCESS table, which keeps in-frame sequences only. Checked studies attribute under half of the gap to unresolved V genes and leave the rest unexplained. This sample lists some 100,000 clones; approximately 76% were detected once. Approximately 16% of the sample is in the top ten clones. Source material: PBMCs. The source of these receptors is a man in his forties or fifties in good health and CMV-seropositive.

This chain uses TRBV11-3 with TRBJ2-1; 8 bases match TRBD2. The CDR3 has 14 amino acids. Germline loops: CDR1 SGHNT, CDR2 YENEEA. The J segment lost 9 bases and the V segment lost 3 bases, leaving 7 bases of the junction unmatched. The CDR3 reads CASSLYGGAGEQFF. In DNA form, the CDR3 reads TGTGCCAGCAGCTTGTACGGGGGGGCTGGTGAGCAGTTCTTC.

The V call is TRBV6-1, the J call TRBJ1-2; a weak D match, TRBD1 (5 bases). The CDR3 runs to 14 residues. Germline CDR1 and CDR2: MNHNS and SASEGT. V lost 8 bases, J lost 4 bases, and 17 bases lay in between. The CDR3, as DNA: TGTGCCAGCGTGTCGGCAGGGTTGATCTATGGCTACACCTTC. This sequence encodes CASVSAGLIYGYTF.

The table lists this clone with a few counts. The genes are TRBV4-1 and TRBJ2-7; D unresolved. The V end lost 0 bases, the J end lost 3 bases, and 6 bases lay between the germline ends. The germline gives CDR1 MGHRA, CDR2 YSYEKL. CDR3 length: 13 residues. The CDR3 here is CASSQEIDYEQYF. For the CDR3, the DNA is TGCGCCAGCAGCCAAGAGATAGACTACGAGCAGTACTTC.

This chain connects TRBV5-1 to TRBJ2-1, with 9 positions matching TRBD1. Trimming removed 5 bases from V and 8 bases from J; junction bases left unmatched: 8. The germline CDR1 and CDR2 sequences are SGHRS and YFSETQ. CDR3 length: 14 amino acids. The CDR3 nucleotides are TGCGCCAGCAGGTCGGGACAGGGAGGGGATGAGCAGTTCTTC. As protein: CASRSGQGGDEQFF. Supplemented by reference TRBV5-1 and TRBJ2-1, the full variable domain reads KAGVTQTPRYLIKTRGQQVTLSCSPISGHRSVSWYQQTPGQGLQFLFEYFSETQRNKGNFPGRFSGRQFSNSRSEMNVSTLELGDSALYLCASRSGQGGDEQFFGPGTRLTVL.

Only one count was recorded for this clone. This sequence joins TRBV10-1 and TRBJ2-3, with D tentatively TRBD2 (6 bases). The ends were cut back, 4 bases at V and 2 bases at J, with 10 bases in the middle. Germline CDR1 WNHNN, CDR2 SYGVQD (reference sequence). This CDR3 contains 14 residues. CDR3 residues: CASSGLDLTDTQYF. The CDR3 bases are TGCGCCAGCAGTGGACTAGACCTCACAGATACGCAGTATTTT.

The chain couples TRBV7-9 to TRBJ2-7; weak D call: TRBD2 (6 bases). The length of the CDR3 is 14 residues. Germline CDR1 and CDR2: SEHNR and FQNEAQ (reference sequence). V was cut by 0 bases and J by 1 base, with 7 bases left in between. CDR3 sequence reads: CASSLAGGSYEQYF. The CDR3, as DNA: TGTGCCAGCAGCTTAGCGGGAGGATCCTACGAGCAGTACTTC.

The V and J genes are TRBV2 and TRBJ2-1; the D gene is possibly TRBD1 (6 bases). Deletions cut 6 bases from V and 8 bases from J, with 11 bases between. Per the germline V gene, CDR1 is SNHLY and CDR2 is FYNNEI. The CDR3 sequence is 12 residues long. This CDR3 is CASSRDTYEQFF. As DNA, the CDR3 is TGTGCCAGCAGCCGGGACACCTATGAGCAGTTCTTC.

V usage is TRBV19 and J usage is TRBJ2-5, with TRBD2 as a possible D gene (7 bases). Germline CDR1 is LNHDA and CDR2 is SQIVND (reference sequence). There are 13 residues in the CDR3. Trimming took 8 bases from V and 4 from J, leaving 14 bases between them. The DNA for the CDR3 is TGTGCCAGTGGCGCACGGGGGGCAGAGACCCAGTACTTC. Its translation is CASGARGAETQYF.

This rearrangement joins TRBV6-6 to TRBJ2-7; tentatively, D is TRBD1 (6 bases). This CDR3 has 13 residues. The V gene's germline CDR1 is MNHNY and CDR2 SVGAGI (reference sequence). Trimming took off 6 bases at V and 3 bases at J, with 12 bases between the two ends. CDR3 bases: TGTGCCAGCAGCTTCGGACAGCTCTACGAGCAGTACTTC. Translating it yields CASSFGQLYEQYF.

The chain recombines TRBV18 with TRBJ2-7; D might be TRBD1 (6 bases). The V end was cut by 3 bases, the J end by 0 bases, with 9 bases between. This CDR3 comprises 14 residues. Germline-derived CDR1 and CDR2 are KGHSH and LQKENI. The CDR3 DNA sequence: TGTGCCAGCTCACCCGACAGGTACTCCTACGAGCAGTACTTC. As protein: CASSPDRYSYEQYF.

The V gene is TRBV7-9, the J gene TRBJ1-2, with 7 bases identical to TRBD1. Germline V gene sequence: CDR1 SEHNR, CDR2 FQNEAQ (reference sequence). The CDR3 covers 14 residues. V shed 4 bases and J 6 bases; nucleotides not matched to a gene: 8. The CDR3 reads CASSSPTGENGYTF. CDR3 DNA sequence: TGTGCCAGCAGCTCCCCCACAGGGGAGAATGGCTACACCTTC.

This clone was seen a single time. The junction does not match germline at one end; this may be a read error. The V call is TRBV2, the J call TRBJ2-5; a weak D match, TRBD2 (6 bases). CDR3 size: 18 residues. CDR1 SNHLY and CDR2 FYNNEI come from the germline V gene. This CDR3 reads CASSEPEVFSGYQGTQYF. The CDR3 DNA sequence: TGTGCCAGCAGTGAACCAGAAGTTTTTAGCGGCTACCAAGGGACCCAGTACTTC.

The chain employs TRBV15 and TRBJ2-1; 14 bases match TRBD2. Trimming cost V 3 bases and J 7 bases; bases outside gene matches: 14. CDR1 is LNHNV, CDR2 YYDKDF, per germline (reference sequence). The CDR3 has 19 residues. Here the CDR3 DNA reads TGTGCCACCAGCAGGGGGCGTCCGGGACTAGCGGGAGAGGGTAATGAGCAGTTCTTC. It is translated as CATSRGRPGLAGEGNEQFF.

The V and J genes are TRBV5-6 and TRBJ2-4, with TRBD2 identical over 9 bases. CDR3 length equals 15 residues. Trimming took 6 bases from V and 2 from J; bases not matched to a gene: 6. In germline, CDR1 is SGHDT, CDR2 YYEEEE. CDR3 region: CASNLAGAPKNIQYF. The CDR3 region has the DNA TGTGCCAGCAACTTAGCGGGAGCGCCCAAAAACATTCAGTACTTC.

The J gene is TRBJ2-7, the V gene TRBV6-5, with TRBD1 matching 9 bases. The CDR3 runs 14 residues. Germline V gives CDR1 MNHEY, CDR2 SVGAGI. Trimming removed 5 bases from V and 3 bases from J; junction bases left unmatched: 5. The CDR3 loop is CASSADRGGYEQYF. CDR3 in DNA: TGTGCCAGCAGTGCGGACAGGGGTGGCTACGAGCAGTACTTC.

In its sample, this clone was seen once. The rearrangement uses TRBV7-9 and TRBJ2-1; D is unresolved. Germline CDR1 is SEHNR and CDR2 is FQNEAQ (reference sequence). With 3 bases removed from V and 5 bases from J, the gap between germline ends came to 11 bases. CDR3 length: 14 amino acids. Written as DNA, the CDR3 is TGTGCCAGCAGCTTGATCAGGTACCACAATGAGCAGTTCTTC. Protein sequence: CASSLIRYHNEQFF.

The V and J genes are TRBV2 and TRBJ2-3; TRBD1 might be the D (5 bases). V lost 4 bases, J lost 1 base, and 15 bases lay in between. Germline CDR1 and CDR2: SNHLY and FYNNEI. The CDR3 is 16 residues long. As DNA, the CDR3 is TGTGCCAGCAGTGTCCTCAGGGCCGGTGGCACAGATACGCAGTATTTT. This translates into CASSVLRAGGTDTQYF.